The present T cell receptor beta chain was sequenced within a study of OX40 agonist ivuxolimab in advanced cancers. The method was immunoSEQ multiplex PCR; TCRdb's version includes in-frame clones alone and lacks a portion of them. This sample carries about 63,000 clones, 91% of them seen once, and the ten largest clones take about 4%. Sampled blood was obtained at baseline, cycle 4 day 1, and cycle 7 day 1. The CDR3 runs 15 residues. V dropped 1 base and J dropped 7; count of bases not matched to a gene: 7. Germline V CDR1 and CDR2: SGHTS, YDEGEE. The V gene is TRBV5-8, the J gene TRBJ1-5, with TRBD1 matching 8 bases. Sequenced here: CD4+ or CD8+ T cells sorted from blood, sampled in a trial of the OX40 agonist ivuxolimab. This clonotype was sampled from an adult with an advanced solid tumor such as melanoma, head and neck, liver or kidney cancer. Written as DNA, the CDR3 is TGTGCCAGCAGCTTGCAGGGGGCGTGGGTGCAGCCCCAGCATTTT. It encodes CASSLQGAWVQPQHF.